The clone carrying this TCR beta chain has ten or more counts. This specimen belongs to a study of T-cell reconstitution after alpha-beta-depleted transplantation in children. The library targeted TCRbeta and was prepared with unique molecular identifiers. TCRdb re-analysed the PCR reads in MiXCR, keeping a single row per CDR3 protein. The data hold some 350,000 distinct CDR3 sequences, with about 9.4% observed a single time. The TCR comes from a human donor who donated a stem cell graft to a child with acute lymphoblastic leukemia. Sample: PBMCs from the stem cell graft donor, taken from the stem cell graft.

The CDR3: CSAKQTAYSNQPQHF. The CDR3 DNA is TGCAGTGCAAAACAGACAGCCTATAGCAATCAGCCCCAGCATTTT. The chain uses TRBV20-1 and TRBJ1-5, with D tentatively TRBD1 (5 bases). V shed 6 bases and J shed 0 bases, with 15 bases lying between them. Per the germline V gene, CDR1 is DFQATT and CDR2 is SNEGSKA (reference sequence). CDR3 size: 15 residues.